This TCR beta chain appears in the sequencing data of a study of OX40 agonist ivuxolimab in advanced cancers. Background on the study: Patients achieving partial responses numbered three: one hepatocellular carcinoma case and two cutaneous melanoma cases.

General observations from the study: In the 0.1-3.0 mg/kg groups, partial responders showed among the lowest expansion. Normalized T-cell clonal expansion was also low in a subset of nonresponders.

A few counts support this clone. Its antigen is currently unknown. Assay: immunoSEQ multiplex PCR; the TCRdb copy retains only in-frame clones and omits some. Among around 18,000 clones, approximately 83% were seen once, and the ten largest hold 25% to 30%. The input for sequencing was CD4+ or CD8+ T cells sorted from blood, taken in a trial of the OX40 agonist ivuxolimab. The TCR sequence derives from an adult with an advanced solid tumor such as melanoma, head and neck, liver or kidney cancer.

CDR3 nucleotide sequence: TGTGCCAGTAGTTTAGGACAGGGGGGGTACGAGCAGTACTTC. The encoded protein is CASSLGQGGYEQYF. V gene TRBV19 combines with J gene TRBJ2-7; 10 nucleotides line up with TRBD1. V was clipped by 5 bases and J by 4 bases; unmatched bases: 5. CDR3 length equals 14 residues. Germline-derived CDR1 and CDR2 are LNHDA and SQIVND (reference sequence).